Shown below are 13 T cell receptor beta chains from a single sample sequenced in a study of Graves' ophthalmopathy and Graves' hyperthyroidism. Beta-chain TCR CDR3 regions were amplified from RNA transcripts. After a first-round RT-PCR with HTBI primers, a second-round multiplex PCR was run. TCRdb reprocessed the multiplex PCR reads via MiXCR and lists one record per CDR3 protein. The sample gives over a million distinct CDR3 sequences, less than 45% of which show up once; around 10% is in the top ten. What was sequenced was peripheral blood or thyroid tissue (not recorded which). These receptor sequences come from an adult man with Graves' hyperthyroidism.

This clonotype has a handful of counts. The CDR3 spells CASSHRGRGLNTEAFF. CDR3 sequence (DNA): TGTGCCAGCAGCCACAGGGGGCGAGGGTTGAACACTGAAGCTTTCTTT. The chain combines TRBV12-3 or TRBV12-4 with TRBJ1-1; the match to TRBD1 covers 9 bases. J lost 0 bases, V lost 6 bases, and 8 bases had no gene match. The CDR3 contains 16 residues.

The chain links TRBV10-3 to TRBJ2-7; weak D call: TRBD2 (7 bases). Trimming shortened V by 7 bases and J by 5 bases, and 27 bases separated the two germline ends. The V gene's germline CDR1 is ENHRY and CDR2 SYGVKD. This CDR3 region has 17 residues. DNA of the CDR3: TGTGCCATCACTCGGGGGGCGCCCGGCGGGAGTGGCAACGAGCAGTACTTC. This sequence encodes CAITRGAPGGSGNEQYF.

This clonotype was counted a single time. The rearrangement uses TRBV10-2 and TRBJ1-2, with D perhaps matching TRBD1 (5 bases). The CDR3 runs to 12 residues. Germline-derived CDR1 and CDR2 are WSHSY and SAAADI. Trimming removed 7 bases at V and 7 bases at J, with 13 bases between. CDR3: CASTEGIAGYTF. As DNA, the CDR3 is TGCGCCAGCACCGAGGGGATCGCTGGCTACACCTTC.

On this clonotype itself: A much bigger clone sits one base away, suggesting this may be a read error. The gene calls are TRBV25-1 and TRBJ2-5; D unclear. CDR3 length: 14 amino acids. The V gene's germline CDR1 is MGHDK and CDR2 SYGVNS. The germline V and J ends were trimmed by 7 bases and 2 bases, with 14 bases remaining between them. CDR3 DNA sequence: TGTGCCAGCAACTGGAGCTTAGCACAAGAGACCCAGTACTTC. This sequence encodes CASNWSLAQETQYF.

This clonotype appeared a few times. The rearrangement links TRBV20-1 to TRBJ2-5; D uncertain. The CDR3 sequence is 10 residues long. Germline CDR1 is DFQATT and CDR2 is SNEGSKA (reference sequence). Trimming took off 8 bases at V and 0 bases at J, with 4 bases between the two ends. The CDR3 loop reads CSLYQETQYF. The CDR3 DNA sequence: TGCAGTCTTTACCAAGAGACCCAGTACTTC.

The table lists this clonotype with many counts. The V gene is TRBV9, the J gene TRBJ1-6, with 9 bases aligning to TRBD1. CDR1 is SGDLS and CDR2 is YYNGEE in the germline V gene. The length of the CDR3 is 17 residues. The V and J ends lost 3 bases and 7 bases, in that order; junction bases with no gene match: 11. For the CDR3, the DNA is TGTGCCAGCAGCGCAGAGGGAGAGGGACAGGGAAATTCACCCCTCCACTTT. Translating it yields CASSAEGEGQGNSPLHF.

In its sample, this clonotype was seen many times. The chain combines TRBV29-1 with TRBJ2-7; 7 bases fit TRBD2. CDR3 length equals 17 residues. Per the germline V gene, CDR1 is SQVTM and CDR2 is ANQGSEA. V was pared by 4 bases and J by 2 bases, with 17 bases of the junction left unmatched. The chain's CDR3 is CSVGQTSLSLGAYEQYF. In nucleotides, the CDR3 is TGCAGCGTTGGTCAGACTAGCCTCTCCCTAGGAGCCTACGAGCAGTACTTC.

V usage is TRBV12-3 or TRBV12-4 and J usage is TRBJ2-2; 7 bases match TRBD1. This CDR3 contains 15 residues. Trimming took 4 bases from V and 4 from J; bases not matched to a gene: 6. CDR3 sequence (DNA): TGTGCCAGCAGTTCACAGGGGAGAAGCACCGGGGAGCTGTTTTTT. Encoded protein: CASSSQGRSTGELFF.

The sample holds a few counts of this clonotype. The V gene is TRBV7-8, the J gene TRBJ1-5; D may be TRBD1 (6 bases). CDR3 length: 14 residues. Germline assignment: CDR1 SGHVS and CDR2 FQNEAQ. The V and J ends lost 5 bases and 6 bases respectively, with 14 bases between them. Here the CDR3 reads CASSTKGGAQPQHF. The CDR3 DNA follows: TGTGCCAGCAGCACCAAGGGGGGGGCTCAGCCCCAGCATTTT.

This chain links TRBV6-6 with TRBJ1-1, with D possibly being TRBD1 (6 bases). The CDR3 is made up of 15 amino acids. Germline V gene lookup returns CDR1 MNHNY and CDR2 SVGAGI (reference sequence). Trimming left V 5 bases short and J 3 bases short, with 16 bases between. CDR3 nucleotides: TGTGCCAGCAGTCCGGTGGCAGGGGCCGACACTGAAGCTTTCTTT. Amino acids: CASSPVAGADTEAFF.

This clonotype appeared once. The chain carries TRBV25-1 and TRBJ2-5, with D possibly being TRBD1 or TRBD2 (5 bases each). Germline V lookup: CDR1 MGHDK, CDR2 SYGVNS. This CDR3 spans 16 amino acids. Trimming stripped 1 base from V and 2 bases from J, with 14 bases between. The CDR3 is CASSEFPGRAQETQYF. DNA of the CDR3: TGTGCCAGCAGTGAATTCCCGGGGCGGGCGCAAGAGACCCAGTACTTC. Full variable domain (missing parts from reference TRBV25-1 and TRBJ2-5): EADIYQTPRYLVIGTGKKITLECSQTMGHDKMYWYQQDPGMELHLIHYSYGVNSTEKGDLSSESTVSRIRTEHFPLTLESARPSHTSQYLCASSEFPGRAQETQYFGPGTRLLVL.

V usage is TRBV7-8 and J usage is TRBJ2-5; maybe TRBD2 (5 bases). Germline CDR1 SGHVS, CDR2 FQNEAQ. The CDR3 length is 15 residues. V shed 3 bases and J shed 7 bases, with 18 bases lying between them. This CDR3 is CASSFPRRLPGTQYF. The CDR3 nucleotides are TGTGCCAGCAGCTTCCCTCGGAGGCTCCCAGGGACCCAGTACTTC.

A few counts support this clonotype. At one boundary the junction diverges from the germline segment, which might be a read error. The genes are TRBV6-5 and TRBJ1-5, with D unclear. Germline CDR1 MNHEY, CDR2 SVGAGI. CDR3 size: 14 residues. This CDR3 reads CTSSYSHKFGPQHF. CDR3 nucleotide sequence: TGTACCAGCAGTTACTCACACAAATTCGGGCCCCAGCATTTT.